This T cell receptor beta chain was captured by sequencing in a study of OX40 agonist ivuxolimab in advanced cancers. Concerning this clone: The antigen is undetermined.

Study observations and caveats: More expanded clones were found, on average, in CD8+ than in CD4+ T cells.

TCRdb's copy holds only in-frame clones and misses some; the assay was immunoSEQ multiplex PCR. The sample comprises about 61,000 clones, approximately 77% of which are singletons, and roughly 0.47% rests with the top ten. The CDR3 consists of 14 residues. Per the germline V gene, CDR1 is SGHRS and CDR2 is YFSETQ. The V end was cut by 3 bases, the J end by 2 bases, with 11 bases between. The input for sequencing was CD4+ or CD8+ T cells sorted from blood, taken in a trial of the OX40 agonist ivuxolimab. V and J are TRBV5-1 and TRBJ2-5; D possibly corresponds to TRBD2 (7 bases). This sequence was found in an adult with an advanced solid tumor such as melanoma, head and neck, liver or kidney cancer. CDR3 coding DNA: TGCGCCAGCAGCTGGGGAGGGGGACAAGAGACCCAGTACTTC. This translates into CASSWGGGQETQYF. Full variable domain (rest looked up from reference TRBV5-1 and TRBJ2-5): KAGVTQTPRYLIKTRGQQVTLSCSPISGHRSVSWYQQTPGQGLQFLFEYFSETQRNKGNFPGRFSGRQFSNSRSEMNVSTLELGDSALYLCASSWGGGQETQYFGPGTRLLVL.